This T cell receptor beta chain was sequenced during a study of regulatory T cells in long-lasting Graves disease (dated by TCRdb to the early 2020s). In terms of the full investigation: Newly diagnosed Graves' disease patients had taken antithyroid drugs for less than 3 months. A total of roughly 35 samples underwent TCR sequencing: around 13 from persistent and roughly 20 from newly diagnosed Graves' disease patients. The study took place in China and was registered as a clinical trial. Patients with persistent Graves' disease were compared with patients with newly diagnosed Graves' disease using TCR sequencing and RNA sequencing of peripheral blood. General study outcomes and caveats: The study examined only peripheral blood because the primary lesion, thyroid tissue, could not be accessed. The small sample size was acknowledged by the authors as a limitation that may reduce accuracy. Compared with newly diagnosed patients, persistent Graves' disease patients had lower TCR Shannon entropy and fewer highly expanded clones, which suggests clonal expansion. Preferential use of TRBV28, TRBJ1-2 and TRBJ2-5 was observed in persistent disease, whereas TRBV20-1 and TRBJ2-1 were favored in newly diagnosed disease. A larger number of public clonotypes was shared among persistent patients (more than 2,500) than among newly diagnosed patients (approximately 930). Sequencing and analysis were restricted to the TCR beta chain.

The method was multiplex PCR. The sample was run on an Illumina HiSeq 4000. CDR3 regions were amplified by Arm-PCR with iRepertoire HTBI primers to construct TCR beta libraries. Before sequencing, the PCR products went through gel purification. The authors processed their data as follows. Gene usage analysis of CDR3 amino acid clonotypes used the approximately 62 TRBV and some 13 TRBJ segments found across samples. Filtered high-quality paired reads were merged into contigs using COPE and FqMerger. BLAST was used to align contigs to the IMGT TRBV, TRBD and TRBJ reference genes, and CDR3 was defined following IMGT. Any clonotype with a frequency above 0.1% was counted as a highly expanded clone. Repertoire diversity was measured by Shannon entropy, and V-J evenness by the Gini coefficient. A clonotype found in more than one individual was treated as public. The public reads were reprocessed in TCRdb via fastp at Q25 and MiXCR, keeping in-frame beta chains. Entries that share a CDR3 protein sequence are merged under the most common genes and DNA. TCRdb, not the original authors, processed these V and J calls. Here the sample has around 330,000 distinct CDR3 sequences; 18% occur a single time. The ten largest clones capture more than 30% of the sample.

Read against the paper, the sample's time point label means: newly diagnosed GD, antithyroid drugs for less than 3 months. For both TCR sequencing and RNA sequencing, RNA was extracted from PBMCs in TRIzol. The diagnosis of Graves' disease was made according to American Thyroid Association guidelines. Patients were recruited from an endocrinology department in Xi'an, China. Each patient gave 7.5 to 10 milliliters of peripheral blood, collected in an EDTA anticoagulant tube. Ficoll Paque Plus density gradient separation was used to isolate PBMCs, and no further T cell sorting was done. An Agilent 2100 Bioanalyzer and agarose gel were used to check RNA quality, while a NanoDrop 2000 measured RNA concentration. Including cysteine and phenylalanine, the CDR3 has 15 amino acids. Solely the CDR3 DNA is kept, with 45 bases framed from the first base. The CDR1 and CDR2 encoded by the germline V gene (reference sequence) are DFQATT and SNEGSKA.

With respect to this clonotype: Its antigen is not yet known. No base quality values were provided; no much bigger clone lies one nucleotide off.

This specimen was peripheral blood mononuclear cells (PBMCs), taken at new diagnosis, from a patient treated with antithyroid drugs. This chain joins TRBV20-1 to TRBJ2-3; TRBD2 aligns with 7 central bases. The J call may be mistaken, given a closer DNA end match to TRBJ2-5. This TCR was sampled from a female donor with Graves disease. The DNA is as follows: TGCAGTGCTAGTCTACCGGGAGGTCGAGCGAAGACCCAGTACTTC. It specifies CSASLPGGRAKTQYF.